The clone carrying this T cell receptor beta chain has more than one count but fewer than ten. This CDR3 has 12 residues. CDR1 and CDR2 from the germline V gene are GTSNPN and SVGIG (reference sequence). This entry belongs to a study of blood T cell repertoires in COVID-19. About the research overall: Samples of COVID-19 (acute and convalescent) were obtained from the United States, Italy and Spain. The analysed material was cDNA or gDNA that came from T cells, B-cell-depleted T cells, or PBMCs.

The protocol was immunoSEQ multiplex PCR, while the TCRdb copy is restricted to in-frame clones and leaves out a portion. Of roughly 500,000 clones in the sample, 70% to 90% were seen once. The clonotype originates from a human donor in a cohort sampled during active COVID-19. The sequenced material came from peripheral blood. The V gene is TRBV30, the J gene TRBJ1-1; D is possibly TRBD1 (5 bases). The CDR3 reads CAGRGAGTEAFF. The CDR3 nucleotides are TGTGCGGGCCGAGGGGCGGGAACTGAAGCTTTCTTT. The full variable domain, in which reference TRBV30 and TRBJ1-1 provide the parts outside the CDR3, is SQTIHQWPATLVQPVGSPLSLECTVEGTSNPNLYWYRQAAGRGLQLLFYSVGIGQISSEVPQNLSASRPQDRQFILSSKKLLLSDSGFYLCAGRGAGTEAFFGQGTRLTVV.